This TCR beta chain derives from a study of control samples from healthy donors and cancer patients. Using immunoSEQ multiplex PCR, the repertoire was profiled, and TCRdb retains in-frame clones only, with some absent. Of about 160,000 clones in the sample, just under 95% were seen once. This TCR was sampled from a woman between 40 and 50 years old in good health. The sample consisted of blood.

The CDR3 region has the DNA TGTGCCAGCAGCCGACGGACAGGGCTGGATGAGCAGTTCTTC. Its protein product is CASSRRTGLDEQFF. The gene calls are TRBV11-3 and TRBJ2-1; TRBD1 matches 8 bases. The CDR3 consists of 14 residues. V trimming: 5 bases; J trimming: 8 bases; junction bases outside the gene matches: 8. From germline, CDR1 is SGHNT and CDR2 YENEEA. Drawing the rest from reference TRBV11-3 and TRBJ2-1, the complete variable domain is EAGVVQSPRYKIIEKKQPVAFWCNPISGHNTLYWYLQNLGQGPELLIRYENEEAVDDSQLPKDRFSAERLKGVDSTLKIQPAELGDSAVYLCASSRRTGLDEQFFGPGTRLTVL.